The 13 T cell receptor beta chains given below trace back to one sample, sequenced in a study of T-cell memory formation after mild COVID-19. TCRdb called the 5' RACE reads again in MiXCR, with one record for every CDR3 protein. This repertoire shows fewer than 200,000 distinct CDR3 sequences, over 20% found once; its top ten account for more than 20%. Source material: PBMCs or a T cell subset sorted from them (not recorded which). The receptors come from an adult woman who had mild COVID-19 (a few samples of this study predate the infection). Cell type and time point are not known.

The V and J genes are TRBV9 and TRBJ2-3; D tentatively fits TRBD1 or TRBD2 (5 bases each). Germline CDR1 SGDLS, CDR2 YYNGEE. This CDR3 has 13 residues. Trimming cost V 0 bases and J 6 bases, with 8 bases left between them. In DNA, the CDR3 is TGTGCCAGCAGCGTAGGGGACGGGGATACGCAGTATTTT. This encodes CASSVGDGDTQYF.

This clonotype came up a few times. The J gene is TRBJ1-1, the V gene TRBV9, with D maybe TRBD1 (6 bases). The germline V and J ends were trimmed by 4 bases and 5 bases, with 12 bases remaining between them. This CDR3 has 13 amino acids. The germline CDR1 and CDR2 sequences are SGDLS and YYNGEE. CDR3 coding DNA: TGTGCCAGCAGCACACAGGGTATGACTGAAGCTTTCTTT. Its translation: CASSTQGMTEAFF.

This clonotype has a handful of counts. The V and J genes are TRBV5-1 and TRBJ2-5; D is tentatively TRBD1 or TRBD2 (6 bases each). V was clipped by 4 bases and J by 5 bases, with 18 bases between them. The V gene's germline CDR1 is SGHRS and CDR2 YFSETQ. The CDR3 is 15 residues long. This chain's CDR3 is CASSALQGLDETQYF. The CDR3 DNA reads TGCGCCAGCAGCGCTTTACAGGGACTGGATGAGACCCAGTACTTC.

The chain is built from TRBV20-1 and TRBJ1-1; a possible D gene is TRBD1 (5 bases). The CDR3 consists of 13 residues. Looked up from germline, CDR1 is DFQATT and CDR2 is SNEGSKA (reference sequence). Between the trimmed V and J ends, which lost 4 bases and 7 bases, there was a span of 16 bases. The CDR3 DNA follows: TGCAGTGCTACGGCTTCCGACAGTATTGAAGCTTTCTTT. The encoded protein is CSATASDSIEAFF.

The CDR3 here is CASSLAGSGDTEAFF. In nucleotides, the CDR3 is TGTGCCAGCAGCTTAGCCGGGAGTGGGGACACTGAAGCTTTCTTT. The chain is built from TRBV7-9 and TRBJ1-1; D call uncertain. Per the germline V gene, CDR1 is SEHNR and CDR2 is FQNEAQ (reference sequence). This CDR3 is 15 amino acids long. The V end lost 0 bases, the J end lost 3 bases, and 11 bases lay between the germline ends. The whole variable domain, remainder taken from reference TRBV7-9 and TRBJ1-1, is DTGVSQNPRHKITKRGQNVTFRCDPISEHNRLYWYRQTLGQGPEFLTYFQNEAQLEKSRLLSDRFSAERPKGSFSTLEIQRTEQGDSAMYLCASSLAGSGDTEAFFGQGTRLTVV.

This clonotype has only a few counts. The chain couples TRBV6-2 or TRBV6-3 to TRBJ2-1; the match to TRBD2 covers 7 bases. This CDR3 is 15 amino acids long. V trimming: 0 bases; J trimming: 8 bases; junction bases outside the gene matches: 7. Germline V gene sequence: CDR1 MNHEY, CDR2 SVGEGT. In nucleotides, the CDR3 is TGTGCCAGCAGTTACTCAGCGGGACTTATATATGAGCAGTTCTTC. Its translation: CASSYSAGLIYEQFF.

The chain carries TRBV7-2 and TRBJ2-7, with unresolved D. The CDR3 consists of 13 residues. V was clipped by 5 bases and J by 3 bases, with 11 bases between them. Germline CDR1 and CDR2: SGHTA and FQGNSA. Here the CDR3 reads CASSLNEYYEQYF. In DNA, the CDR3 is TGTGCCAGCAGCCTAAACGAATACTACGAGCAGTACTTC.

This clonotype was observed a few times. This sequence joins TRBV5-1 and TRBJ1-6; 7 nucleotides match TRBD1. V was pared by 10 bases and J by 7 bases, with 11 bases of the junction left unmatched. Germline loops: CDR1 SGHRS, CDR2 YFSETQ. The CDR3 length is 14 residues. The CDR3 loop is CAGNKGAPNSPLHF. In DNA, the CDR3 is TGCGCCGGCAACAAGGGGGCGCCGAATTCACCCCTCCACTTT.

The rearrangement links TRBV7-2 to TRBJ2-1, with 12 nucleotides matching TRBD2. This CDR3 is built from 15 residues. Germline V gene data show CDR1 as SGHTA and CDR2 as FQGNSA. Trimming removed 6 bases from V and 3 bases from J; junction bases left unmatched: 3. CDR3 amino acids: CASRKLAGGYNEQFF. CDR3 DNA sequence: TGTGCCAGCAGGAAACTAGCGGGGGGCTACAATGAGCAGTTCTTC.

In nucleotides, the CDR3 is TGTGCCAGCAGCGCAGGACAGTACGCGAACACCGGGGAGCTGTTTTTT. This codes for CASSAGQYANTGELFF. This chain links TRBV5-5 with TRBJ2-2; D possibly corresponds to TRBD1 (6 bases). Trimming took off 4 bases at V and 0 bases at J, with 13 bases between the two ends. The CDR3 runs to 16 residues. CDR1 SGHKS and CDR2 YYEKEE come from the germline V gene (reference sequence).

The gene calls are TRBV5-4 and TRBJ1-1; 7 bases are shared with TRBD1. This CDR3 has 17 residues. J lost 0 bases, V lost 0 bases, and 8 bases had no gene match. Germline V gene lookup returns CDR1 SGHNT and CDR2 YYREEE (reference sequence). CDR3 in amino acids: CASSLAQGLMMNTEAFF. CDR3 in DNA: TGTGCCAGCAGCTTGGCACAGGGGCTTATGATGAACACTGAAGCTTTCTTT.

This chain joins TRBV6-5 and TRBJ2-5; possibly TRBD1 or TRBD2 for D (6 bases each). CDR1 is MNHEY, CDR2 SVGAGI, per germline. Trimming shortened V by 5 bases and J by 2 bases, and 15 bases separated the two germline ends. This CDR3 is 15 amino acids long. The CDR3 region is CASSPARGLQETQYF. CDR3 nucleotide sequence: TGTGCCAGCAGTCCTGCCAGGGGACTTCAAGAGACCCAGTACTTC.

The sample holds a few counts of this clonotype. The rearrangement links TRBV12-3 or TRBV12-4 to TRBJ2-6; 7 nucleotides align to TRBD1. V trimming: 4 bases; J trimming: 0 bases; junction bases outside the gene matches: 12. The CDR3 consists of 19 residues. CDR3 sequence reads: CASSSAGTASSSGANVLTF. The DNA of the CDR3 is TGTGCCAGCAGTTCTGCCGGGACAGCATCGTCCTCTGGGGCCAACGTCCTGACTTTC.